The clone carrying this T cell receptor (beta chain) was detected a few times. Within the sample, other DNA sequences also encode this same CDR3. This entry is derived from a study of blood T cell repertoires in COVID-19. Repertoires were generated with immunoSEQ multiplex PCR, while TCRdb's copy carries only in-frame clones and drops some. The table records approximately 240,000 clones, roughly 80% of them present only once. Sequences were obtained from peripheral blood. The receptor was derived from a woman aged 40 to 49 with active or convalescent COVID-19.

CDR3 coding DNA: TGTGCCAGCAGTTTTACTGGCGGCTATGGCTACACCTTC. Translation gives CASSFTGGYGYTF. The chain employs TRBV28 and TRBJ1-2; D remains unclear. Germline V lookup: CDR1 MDHEN, CDR2 SYDVKM. The CDR3 extends over 13 amino acids. V was clipped by 3 bases and J by 4 bases, with 9 bases between them.